This T cell receptor beta chain was recovered during a study of beta chain features in type 1 diabetes. Background on the study: The study examined around 100 million sorted cells across all samples. Study-level findings and limits: In all four CD4+ subsets, TCRB CDR3 length was significantly, moderately reduced in type 1 diabetes. Patients with type 1 diabetes showed fewer VDJ junction insertions and more deletions. For cells with high TCR expression, cDNA sequencing could yield over-representation.

This clone appeared a few times. What it recognizes is unknown. The whole isolated RNA underwent reverse transcription, so sequencing captured expressed TCRB transcripts. The method was immunoSEQ multiplex PCR; TCRdb's version includes in-frame clones alone and lacks a portion of them. The sample includes under 250,000 clones, 13% to 15% of them seen just once. This sequence was found in a woman aged 40-49 years in good health. Specimen: naive CD4+ T cells from blood.

CDR3 DNA: TGTGCCAGCAGGGCAGGGGGAAGCTCCTATAATTCACCCCTCCACTTT. It translates to CASRAGGSSYNSPLHF. The genes are TRBV2 and TRBJ1-6, with TRBD1 matching over 7 bases. The CDR3 is made up of 16 amino acids. CDR1 SNHLY and CDR2 FYNNEI come from the germline V gene. J was trimmed by 0 bases and V by 6 bases; bases with no gene match: 5.